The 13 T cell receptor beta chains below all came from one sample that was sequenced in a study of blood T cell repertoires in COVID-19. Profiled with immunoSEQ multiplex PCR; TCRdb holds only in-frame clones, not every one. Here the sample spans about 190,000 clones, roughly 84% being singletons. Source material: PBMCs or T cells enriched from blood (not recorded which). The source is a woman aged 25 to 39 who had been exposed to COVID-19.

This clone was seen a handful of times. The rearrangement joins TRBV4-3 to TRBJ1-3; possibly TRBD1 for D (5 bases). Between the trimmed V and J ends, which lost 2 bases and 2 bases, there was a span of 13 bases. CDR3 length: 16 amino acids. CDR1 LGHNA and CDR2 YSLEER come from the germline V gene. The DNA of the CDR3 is TGCGCCAGCAGCCAAAAGCCCCGGGGGGCTGGAAACACCATATATTTT. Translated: CASSQKPRGAGNTIYF.

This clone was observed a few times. CDR3 region: CASSVVGSSSGANVLTF. CDR3 sequence (DNA): TGTGCCAGCAGTGTGGTTGGGAGTTCGTCTGGGGCCAACGTCCTGACTTTC. The rearrangement joins TRBV6-1 to TRBJ2-6; D is possibly TRBD2 (5 bases). CDR3 length: 17 amino acids. The germline gives CDR1 MNHNS, CDR2 SASEGT. Between the trimmed V and J ends, which lost 4 bases and 1 base, there was a span of 14 bases.

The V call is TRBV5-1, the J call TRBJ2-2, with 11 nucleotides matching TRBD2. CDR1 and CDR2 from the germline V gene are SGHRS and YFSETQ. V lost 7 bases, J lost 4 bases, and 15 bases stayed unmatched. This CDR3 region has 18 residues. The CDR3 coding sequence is TGCGCCAGCGCCTGGTCGGTAGCGGGGGGGCCTGGCACCGGGGAGCTGTTTTTT. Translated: CASAWSVAGGPGTGELFF.

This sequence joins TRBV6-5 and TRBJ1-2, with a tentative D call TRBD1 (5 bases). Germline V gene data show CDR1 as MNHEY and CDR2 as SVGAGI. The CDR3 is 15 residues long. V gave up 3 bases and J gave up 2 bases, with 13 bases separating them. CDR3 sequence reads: CASSYSTVPNYGYTF. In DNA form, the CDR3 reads TGTGCCAGCAGTTATTCGACAGTGCCAAACTATGGCTACACCTTC.

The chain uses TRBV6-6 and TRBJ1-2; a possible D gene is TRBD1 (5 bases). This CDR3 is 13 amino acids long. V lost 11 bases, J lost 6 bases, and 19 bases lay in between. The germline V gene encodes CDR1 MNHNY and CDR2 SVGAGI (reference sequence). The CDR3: CAGAQQVRDGYTF. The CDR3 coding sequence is TGTGCCGGCGCCCAACAGGTTAGGGATGGCTACACCTTC.

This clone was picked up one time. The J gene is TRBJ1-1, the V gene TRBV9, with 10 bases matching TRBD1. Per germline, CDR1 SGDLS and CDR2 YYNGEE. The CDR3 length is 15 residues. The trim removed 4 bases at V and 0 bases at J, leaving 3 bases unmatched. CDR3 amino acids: CASSPGQGMNTEAFF. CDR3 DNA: TGTGCCAGCAGCCCGGGACAGGGGATGAACACTGAAGCTTTCTTT.

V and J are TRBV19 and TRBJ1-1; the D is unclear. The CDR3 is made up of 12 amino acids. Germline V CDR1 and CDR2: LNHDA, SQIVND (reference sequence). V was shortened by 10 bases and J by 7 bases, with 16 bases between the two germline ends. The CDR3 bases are TGTGCCACCTCGGGTGTGGGTCTTGAAGCTTTCTTT. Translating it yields CATSGVGLEAFF.

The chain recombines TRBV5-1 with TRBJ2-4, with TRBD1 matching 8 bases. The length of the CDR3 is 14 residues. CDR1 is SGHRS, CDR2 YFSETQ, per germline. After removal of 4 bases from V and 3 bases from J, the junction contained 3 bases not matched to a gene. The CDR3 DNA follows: TGCGCCAGCAGCAATGGGACAGGCAAAAACATTCAGTACTTC. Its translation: CASSNGTGKNIQYF.

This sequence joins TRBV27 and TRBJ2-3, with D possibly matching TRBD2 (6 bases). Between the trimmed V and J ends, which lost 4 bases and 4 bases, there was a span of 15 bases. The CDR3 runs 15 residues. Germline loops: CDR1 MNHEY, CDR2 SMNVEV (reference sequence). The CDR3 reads CASSSPGLAADTQYF. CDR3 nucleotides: TGTGCCAGCAGTTCCCCGGGACTCGCCGCAGATACGCAGTATTTT.

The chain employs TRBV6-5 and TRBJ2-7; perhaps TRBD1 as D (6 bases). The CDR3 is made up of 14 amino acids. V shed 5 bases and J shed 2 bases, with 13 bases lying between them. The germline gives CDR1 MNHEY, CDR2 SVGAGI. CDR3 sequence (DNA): TGTGCCAGCAGTACCACAGGGACAACCTACGAGCAGTACTTC. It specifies CASSTTGTTYEQYF.

DNA for the CDR3: TGCGCCAGCAGCTTCGGGACAGGGACGGAGCAGTTCTTC. Residues: CASSFGTGTEQFF. This chain connects TRBV5-1 to TRBJ2-1; TRBD1 aligns across 9 bases. CDR1 is SGHRS and CDR2 is YFSETQ in the germline V gene. This CDR3 is 13 amino acids long. The trim removed 2 bases at V and 10 bases at J, leaving 4 bases unmatched.

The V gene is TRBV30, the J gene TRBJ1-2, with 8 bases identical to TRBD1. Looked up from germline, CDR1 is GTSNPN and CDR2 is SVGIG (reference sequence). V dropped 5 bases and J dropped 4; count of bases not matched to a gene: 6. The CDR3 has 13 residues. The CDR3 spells CAWGNRGTYGYTF. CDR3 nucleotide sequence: TGTGCCTGGGGGAACAGGGGGACCTATGGCTACACCTTC.

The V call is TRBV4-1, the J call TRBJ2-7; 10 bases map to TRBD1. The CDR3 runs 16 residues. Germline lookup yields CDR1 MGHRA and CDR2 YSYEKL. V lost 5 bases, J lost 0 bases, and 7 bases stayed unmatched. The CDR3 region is CASSTGQGRYSYEQYF. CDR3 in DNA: TGCGCCAGCAGCACGGGACAGGGGCGCTACTCCTACGAGCAGTACTTC.